The T cell receptor (beta chain) under discussion was sequenced for a study of T cells in tuberculosis. Study-level background: This South African cohort compared adolescents with or without latent tuberculosis against adults with active tuberculosis.

After removal of 3 bases from V and 4 bases from J, the junction contained 13 bases not matched to a gene. The CDR3 length is 18 residues. Germline CDR1 and CDR2: SGDLS and YYNGEE. This table comes from immunoSEQ multiplex PCR, and its TCRdb copy is limited to in-frame clones, with some not included. The sample contains more than 35,000 clones, roughly 96% of which appear only once. This clonotype was obtained from a donor aged 10-29 years with latent tuberculosis or without tuberculosis infection. Material for sequencing was PBMCs. This rearrangement joins TRBV9 to TRBJ2-6; 7 bases are shared with TRBD1. CDR3 sequence: CASSGMTGRAAGANVLTF. The DNA of the CDR3 is TGTGCCAGCAGCGGTATGACAGGGCGGGCAGCAGGGGCCAACGTCCTGACTTTC.